This T cell receptor (beta chain) stems from a study of molecular identifiers for immune sequencing clone quantification. Study-level points and caveats: Single-cell amounts of spiked Jurkat TCR RNA were reportedly detectable among about a million naive cells.

Per the germline V gene, CDR1 is LNHDA and CDR2 is SQIVND (reference sequence). V was clipped by 7 bases and J by 4 bases, with 16 bases between them. This CDR3 comprises 14 residues. CD8+CD4-CCR7+CD45RA+ sorting gave the naive CD8 T cells. In the case of this clonotype: Its antigen is unknown.

TCRdb itself ran the PCR reads through MiXCR, one entry per CDR3 protein. The table records about 36,000 distinct CDR3 sequences, about 18% of them present only once. The gene calls are TRBV19 and TRBJ1-1, with TRBD1 as a possible D gene (6 bases). Sample: naive CD8+ T cells from blood, with Jurkat cell RNA spiked in. Subset described: FACS-sorted CD8+CD4-CCR7+CD45RA+ naive T cells. The TCR was taken from a human donor in good health. Some libraries in this study had Jurkat cell RNA spiked in. The DNA of the CDR3 is TGTGCCAGTACCTCACAGGGTTTTGGCACTGAAGCTTTCTTT. Translation: CASTSQGFGTEAFF.